What follows are 19 T cell receptor beta chains derived from one specimen sequenced in a study of cytomegalovirus exposure and HLA in healthy donors. The primer mix had 60 Vbeta and 13 Jbeta primers. Assay used: immunoSEQ multiplex PCR; TCRdb lists only in-frame clones, some missing. Found here are about 200,000 clones, over 65% of them singletons; the top ten hold roughly 16%. The specimen was PBMCs. These receptors came from a man aged 40-55 years in good health and CMV-seronegative.

The CDR3 nucleotides are TGTGCCAGTAGTACAGTCCCGGGACTAGCGGGAGTCTGGTATGAGCAGTTCTTC. Protein product: CASSTVPGLAGVWYEQFF. The chain has TRBV19 and TRBJ2-1; 14 positions match TRBD2. After removal of 4 bases from V and 8 bases from J, the junction contained 13 bases not matched to a gene. The CDR3 runs to 18 residues. In germline, CDR1 is LNHDA, CDR2 SQIVND (reference sequence).

This clone was counted once. The V call is TRBV5-5, the J call TRBJ1-5, with D uncertain. This CDR3 comprises 15 residues. The V gene's germline CDR1 is SGHKS and CDR2 YYEKEE (reference sequence). V was clipped by 2 bases and J by 6 bases, with 15 bases between them. In DNA, the CDR3 is TGTGCCAGCAGCTTATTCCATCCATCAGGTCAGCCCCAGCATTTT. Amino acid sequence: CASSLFHPSGQPQHF. The entire variable domain, with the rest obtained from reference TRBV5-5 and TRBJ1-5, is as follows: DAGVTQSPTHLIKTRGQQVTLRCSPISGHKSVSWYQQVLGQGPQFIFQYYEKEERGRGNFPDRFSARQFPNYSSELNVNALLLGDSALYLCASSLFHPSGQPQHFGDGTRLSIL.

The chain combines TRBV5-1 with TRBJ2-2, with 7 bases fitting TRBD2. J was trimmed by 3 bases and V by 4 bases; bases with no gene match: 9. The CDR3 consists of 16 residues. Germline CDR1 and CDR2: SGHRS and YFSETQ. CDR3 protein: CASSPPGLGDTGELFF. CDR3 DNA: TGCGCCAGCAGCCCCCCCGGACTAGGTGACACCGGGGAGCTGTTTTTT.

This clone has only one observation. The gene calls are TRBV15 and TRBJ2-1; D is possibly TRBD2 (7 bases). V was clipped by 6 bases and J by 0 bases, with 15 bases between them. CDR1 LNHNV and CDR2 YYDKDF come from the germline V gene (reference sequence). CDR3 length: 16 amino acids. The CDR3 is CATSKGGGSSYNEQFF. DNA for the CDR3: TGTGCCACCAGTAAAGGGGGGGGGAGCTCCTACAATGAGCAGTTCTTC.

This rearrangement joins TRBV4-3 to TRBJ1-4; 12 nucleotides line up with TRBD1. CDR1 and CDR2 (germline): LGHNA, YSLEER. This CDR3 spans 17 amino acids. Trimming at V came to 1 base and at J to 8 bases, leaving 8 bases not matched to a gene. The CDR3 nucleotides are TGCGCCAGCAGCCAAGGGGTAGGGACAGGGGGCCGAGAAAAACTGTTTTTT. Translated, it gives CASSQGVGTGGREKLFF.

The chain has TRBV27 and TRBJ2-1; D perhaps matches TRBD1 (6 bases). The CDR3 is 15 amino acids. Trimming shortened V by 6 bases and J by 0 bases, and 12 bases separated the two germline ends. Germline V lookup: CDR1 MNHEY, CDR2 SMNVEV (reference sequence). The CDR3 is CASRPDSHSYNEQFF. The CDR3 bases are TGTGCCAGCAGACCGGACAGCCACTCCTACAATGAGCAGTTCTTC.

The V call is TRBV7-8, the J call TRBJ2-2; the match to TRBD2 covers 10 bases. The CDR3 is made up of 16 amino acids. V gave up 4 bases and J gave up 6 bases; unmatched junction bases: 8. The germline V gene has CDR1 SGHVS and CDR2 FQNEAQ. The CDR3, as DNA: TGTGCCAGCAGCTCGGGACTAGCGATAGGGGCCGGGGAGCTGTTTTTT. Translation: CASSSGLAIGAGELFF.

This clone has a single count. The V and J genes are TRBV10-3 and TRBJ2-1, with TRBD2 matching 9 bases. CDR1 ENHRY and CDR2 SYGVKD come from the germline V gene. CDR3 length equals 12 residues. The V segment lost 5 bases and the J segment 7 bases; nucleotides outside the gene matches: 0. The CDR3 region has the DNA TGTGCCATCAGTACTAGCGGGAATGAGCAGTTCTTC. Translated, it gives CAISTSGNEQFF.

The chain has TRBV28 and TRBJ2-2; tentatively, D is TRBD2 (7 bases). The length of the CDR3 is 16 residues. Trimming removed 5 bases at V and 6 bases at J, with 19 bases between. Per germline, CDR1 MDHEN and CDR2 SYDVKM. In DNA form, the CDR3 reads TGTGCCAGCAGTCCCGGGGGGCTCCTAAGGGCCGGGGAGCTGTTTTTT. Its protein product is CASSPGGLLRAGELFF.

The rearrangement joins TRBV10-3 to TRBJ2-2; 7 nucleotides align to TRBD1. Unmatched junction bases numbered 2, after V lost 7 bases and J lost 6 bases. The CDR3 length is 12 residues. Germline-derived CDR1 and CDR2 are ENHRY and SYGVKD. The CDR3 DNA follows: TGTGCCATCATAGGGACAGCCGGGGAGCTGTTTTTT. It translates to CAIIGTAGELFF.

This sequence joins TRBV25-1 and TRBJ2-5; TRBD2 matches at 9 bases. The V and J ends lost 0 bases and 14 bases, in that order; junction bases with no gene match: 16. CDR3 length: 16 amino acids. In germline, CDR1 is MGHDK, CDR2 SYGVNS. The CDR3 reads CASSEYVSREGAFVYF. The DNA of the CDR3 is TGTGCCAGCAGTGAATACGTCTCGCGGGAGGGCGCGTTTGTTTACTTC.

The table lists this clone with a few counts. The chain joins TRBV6-1 to TRBJ1-1; TRBD1 matches at 7 bases. The V gene end was trimmed by 9 bases and the J gene end by 6 bases; junction bases not matched to a gene: 16. Germline loops: CDR1 MNHNS, CDR2 SASEGT. CDR3 length equals 15 residues. This CDR3 reads CASPPTLTGEAEAFF. CDR3 DNA: TGTGCCAGTCCCCCCACCCTTACAGGGGAAGCTGAAGCTTTCTTT.

On this clone: At one end the junction does not follow the germline gene, possibly because of a read error. V is TRBV7-9 and J is TRBJ2-1; 10 nucleotides match TRBD1. Per the germline V gene, CDR1 is SEHNR and CDR2 is FQNEAQ (reference sequence). The CDR3 runs to 15 residues. For the CDR3, the DNA is TGTTCCAGTTTAACACCGGGACAGGGGAACAATGAGCAGTTCTTC. Translation gives CSSLTPGQGNNEQFF.

The CDR3 sequence is CASSRQGAADTQYF. The CDR3 DNA reads TGTGCCAGCAGCCGACAGGGGGCCGCAGATACGCAGTATTTT. V gene TRBV5-6 combines with J gene TRBJ2-3; 10 bases line up with TRBD1. J was trimmed by 4 bases and V by 4 bases; bases with no gene match: 3. CDR1 and CDR2 (germline): SGHDT, YYEEEE. There are 14 residues in the CDR3.

This chain connects TRBV18 to TRBJ2-7; 7 bases align to TRBD1. This CDR3 region has 12 residues. J lost 6 bases, V lost 6 bases, and 5 bases had no gene match. In germline, CDR1 is KGHSH, CDR2 LQKENI. CDR3 in amino acids: CASSTGQAEQYF. The CDR3 nucleotides are TGTGCCAGCTCTACCGGACAGGCCGAGCAGTACTTC.

The chain recombines TRBV5-1 with TRBJ2-5; D is possibly TRBD2 (5 bases). V lost 4 bases to trimming and J lost 2 bases, with 9 bases between them. The CDR3 runs 13 residues. Germline assignment: CDR1 SGHRS and CDR2 YFSETQ. The CDR3 DNA reads as TGCGCCAGCAGCGTGGGGAGTCAAGAGACCCAGTACTTC. Protein sequence: CASSVGSQETQYF.

The J gene is TRBJ2-1, the V gene TRBV9; D not certain. CDR1 is SGDLS, CDR2 YYNGEE, per germline. The ends were cut back, 0 bases at V and 5 bases at J, with 9 bases in the middle. CDR3 length equals 14 residues. The CDR3 DNA reads as TGTGCCAGCAGCGTAGTTGAGGATAACAATGAGCAGTTCTTC. Translation: CASSVVEDNNEQFF.

This chain connects TRBV6-5 to TRBJ1-1, with D perhaps matching TRBD1 (5 bases). CDR3 length equals 14 residues. V lost 5 bases, J lost 8 bases, and 18 bases lay in between. Germline V CDR1 and CDR2: MNHEY, SVGAGI. For the CDR3, the DNA is TGTGCCAGCAGTAGAGCCGGACAAGGACTAGAAGCTTTCTTT. It encodes CASSRAGQGLEAFF.

This clone appeared once. This chain joins TRBV7-2 and TRBJ2-3; 11 positions match TRBD2. Per the germline V gene, CDR1 is SGHTA and CDR2 is FQGNSA. J lost 1 base, V lost 5 bases, and 8 bases had no gene match. There are 17 residues in the CDR3. CDR3 sequence (DNA): TGTGCCAGCAGCCCGCCGGGACTAGCGGTTCGCACAGATACGCAGTATTTT. Its protein product is CASSPPGLAVRTDTQYF.